The 19 T cell receptor beta chains listed next were all sequenced from one sample in a study of control samples from healthy donors and cancer patients. Here immunoSEQ multiplex PCR was the method, and the copy in TCRdb shows in-frame clones only, minus some. The repertoire includes approximately 150,000 clones, around 88% of them detected once, and approximately 1.8% sits in the top ten. Sequenced: blood. These receptors originate from a man aged 18 to 35 in good health.

This chain joins TRBV30 and TRBJ1-2, with D perhaps matching TRBD1 (5 bases). Deletions cut 3 bases from V and 4 bases from J, with 9 bases between. Looked up from germline, CDR1 is GTSNPN and CDR2 is SVGIG (reference sequence). The CDR3 has 12 residues. DNA of the CDR3: TGTGCCTGGAGAGACAGCTCCTATGGCTACACCTTC. Translated, it gives CAWRDSSYGYTF.

The rearrangement uses TRBV3-1 (or the pseudogene TRBV3-2) and TRBJ2-2; TRBD1 matches at 9 bases. The junction had 6 bases not matched to a gene; V was cut back by 3 bases and J by 7 bases. CDR1 and CDR2 (germline): LGHDT, YNNKEL (reference sequence). CDR3 size: 15 residues. CDR3 nucleotide sequence: TGTGCCAGCAGCCACCGACAGGGGGGTAACGGGGAGCTGTTTTTT. This codes for CASSHRQGGNGELFF.

This clone was counted once. V usage is TRBV15 and J usage is TRBJ2-5, with 12 bases fitting TRBD2. This CDR3 is 17 amino acids long. J gave up 1 base and V 1 base, and 4 bases lay outside the gene matches. Looked up from germline, CDR1 is LNHNV and CDR2 is YYDKDF (reference sequence). The CDR3 DNA reads as TGTGCCACCAGCAGAGGGGGACTAGCGGGTCCCCAAGAGACCCAGTACTTC. This translates into CATSRGGLAGPQETQYF.

V gene TRBV28 combines with J gene TRBJ2-7; 7 positions agree with TRBD1. J was trimmed by 4 bases and V by 4 bases; bases with no gene match: 7. The length of the CDR3 is 14 residues. Germline V gives CDR1 MDHEN, CDR2 SYDVKM. The CDR3 region has the DNA TGTGCCAGCAGTTCTAGGGGGCTACGGTACGAGCAGTACTTC. It encodes CASSSRGLRYEQYF.

This sequence joins TRBV5-1 and TRBJ2-5; 7 positions match TRBD1. Germline loops: CDR1 SGHRS, CDR2 YFSETQ. Trimming cost V 4 bases and J 2 bases; bases outside gene matches: 11. This CDR3 is built from 16 residues. The CDR3: CASSLGPGTAQETQYF. CDR3 coding DNA: TGCGCCAGCAGCCTGGGTCCCGGGACAGCACAAGAGACCCAGTACTTC. The full variable domain, with the rest looked up from reference TRBV5-1 and TRBJ2-5, is KAGVTQTPRYLIKTRGQQVTLSCSPISGHRSVSWYQQTPGQGLQFLFEYFSETQRNKGNFPGRFSGRQFSNSRSEMNVSTLELGDSALYLCASSLGPGTAQETQYFGPGTRLLVL.

The gene calls are TRBV11-3 and TRBJ1-1; D not resolved. CDR3 length: 14 amino acids. Trimming removed 8 bases at V and 8 bases at J, with 21 bases between. Germline-derived CDR1 and CDR2 are SGHNT and YENEEA. The CDR3 sequence: CASSSRDTLGEAFF. The CDR3 DNA reads TGTGCCAGCTCATCTAGGGATACGTTAGGGGAAGCTTTCTTT.

This chain links TRBV7-6 with TRBJ2-5; D gene uncertain. Trimming pared 1 base from V and 5 bases from J, leaving 14 bases between. The CDR3 runs 15 residues. Per germline, CDR1 SGHVS and CDR2 FNYEAQ. The CDR3: CASSLGPASAETQYF. The CDR3 DNA reads as TGTGCCAGCAGCTTAGGACCGGCAAGCGCGGAGACCCAGTACTTC.

V is TRBV7-3 and J is TRBJ2-2; the match to TRBD1 covers 7 bases. The CDR3 covers 17 residues. The ends lost 8 bases at V and 1 base at J; junction bases unmatched: 13. CDR1 and CDR2 (germline): SGHTA, FQGTGA. CDR3 sequence (DNA): TGTGCCAGCCAACTAGAGTCCGGGACAGTGAACACCGGGGAGCTGTTTTTT. It encodes CASQLESGTVNTGELFF. Based on the CDR3 plus reference TRBV7-3 and TRBJ2-2, the full variable domain is GAGVSQTPSNKVTEKGKYVELRCDPISGHTALYWYRQSLGQGPEFLIYFQGTGAADDSGLPNDRFFAVRPEGSVSTLKIQRTERGDSAVYLCASQLESGTVNTGELFFGEGSRLTVL.

The chain combines TRBV9 with TRBJ2-2; D is uncertain. Between the trimmed V and J ends, which lost 4 bases and 6 bases, there was a span of 10 bases. The CDR3 has 13 amino acids. The V gene's germline CDR1 is SGDLS and CDR2 YYNGEE. The CDR3 is CASSPLGSGELFF. CDR3 in DNA: TGTGCCAGCAGCCCCTTAGGATCCGGGGAGCTGTTTTTT.

The CDR3 loop reads CASSLTRGRAGSYGYTF. In DNA, the CDR3 is TGTGCCAGCAGCTTAACGAGGGGCAGGGCGGGGAGCTATGGCTACACCTTC. The chain carries TRBV7-2 and TRBJ1-2; the D gene is possibly TRBD1 (5 bases). V was shortened by 2 bases and J by 4 bases, with 20 bases between the two germline ends. The germline CDR1 and CDR2 sequences are SGHTA and FQGNSA. The CDR3 runs to 17 residues.

The CDR3 loop reads CASSLQYTGELFF. In nucleotides, the CDR3 is TGTGCCAGCAGCTTACAGTACACCGGGGAGCTGTTTTTT. The chain couples TRBV11-2 to TRBJ2-2; D unresolved. CDR1 is SGHAT and CDR2 is FQNNGV in the germline V gene. V was cut by 2 bases and J by 3 bases, with 4 bases left in between. This CDR3 contains 13 residues.

The V call is TRBV28, the J call TRBJ2-1; D gene uncertain. Trimming left V 3 bases short and J 0 bases short, with 6 bases between. From germline, CDR1 is MDHEN and CDR2 SYDVKM. The CDR3 consists of 14 residues. The CDR3 protein is CASSFSVSYNEQFF. CDR3 nucleotides: TGTGCCAGCAGTTTTTCGGTCTCCTACAATGAGCAGTTCTTC.

The chain couples TRBV13 to TRBJ2-5, with TRBD2 identical over 9 bases. Germline CDR1 PRHDT, CDR2 FYEKMQ (reference sequence). There are 17 residues in the CDR3. The junction had 9 bases not matched to a gene; V was cut back by 4 bases and J by 0 bases. The CDR3 is CASSSLPSGVYQETQYF. As DNA, the CDR3 is TGTGCCAGCAGCTCCTTACCTAGCGGGGTGTACCAAGAGACCCAGTACTTC.

The chain is built from TRBV4-3 and TRBJ1-1, with a possible D match to TRBD1 (5 bases). Trimming pared 0 bases from V and 1 base from J, leaving 6 bases between. There are 14 residues in the CDR3. Germline CDR1 reads LGHNA; CDR2 reads YSLEER. CDR3 nucleotide sequence: TGCGCCAGCAGCCAAGATGGGACGAACACTGAAGCTTTCTTT. Amino acid sequence: CASSQDGTNTEAFF.

The J gene is TRBJ2-7, the V gene TRBV27; D remains ambiguous. The CDR3 covers 13 residues. Germline V gene data show CDR1 as MNHEY and CDR2 as SMNVEV (reference sequence). Trimming took 5 bases from V and 0 from J, leaving 8 bases between them. For the CDR3, the DNA is TGTGCCAGCAGTCCCCCGGCCTCCTACGAGCAGTACTTC. This translates into CASSPPASYEQYF.

This clone was seen a single time. The gene calls are TRBV4-1 and TRBJ1-4; D might be TRBD1 (5 bases). Germline loops: CDR1 MGHRA, CDR2 YSYEKL. The germline V and J ends were trimmed by 1 base and 5 bases, with 14 bases remaining between them. This CDR3 contains 16 residues. The CDR3 DNA reads TGCGCCAGCAGCCAAGCAGTTGGACAACTGAATGAAAAACTGTTTTTT. This codes for CASSQAVGQLNEKLFF.

The rearrangement joins TRBV6-2 or TRBV6-3 to TRBJ1-2; D is unclear. In germline, CDR1 is MNHEY, CDR2 SVGEGT. This CDR3 spans 13 amino acids. V lost 0 bases to trimming and J lost 4 bases, with 6 bases between them. The CDR3 coding sequence is TGTGCCAGCAGTTACTCGAACGCCTATGGCTACACCTTC. Translation: CASSYSNAYGYTF.

The chain is built from TRBV6-5 and TRBJ1-5; D ambiguous. The CDR3 is made up of 12 amino acids. Germline V lookup: CDR1 MNHEY, CDR2 SVGAGI. Trimming cost V 7 bases and J 9 bases, with 13 bases left between them. This CDR3 is CASKRTRGPQHF. In DNA, the CDR3 is TGTGCCAGCAAAAGGACCCGGGGGCCCCAGCATTTT.

The chain links TRBV3-1 (or the pseudogene TRBV3-2) to TRBJ1-1, with a tentative D call TRBD1 (5 bases). CDR3 length: 15 residues. Trimming took off 2 bases at V and 1 base at J, with 11 bases between the two ends. CDR1 LGHDT and CDR2 YNNKEL come from the germline V gene (reference sequence). The CDR3 region has the DNA TGTGCCAGCAGCCAAAGGGGAGCGGGGAACACTGAAGCTTTCTTT. Residues: CASSQRGAGNTEAFF.